Listed below are T cell receptor beta chains from one sample, sequenced in a study of tumor-infiltrating lymphocytes in primary liver carcinoma. TCRdb re-called the multiplex PCR reads through MiXCR, storing one row per CDR3 protein. The sample records approximately 110,000 distinct CDR3 sequences, around two thirds being singletons. The sample comprised liver tumor tissue from sampling region 1. These receptors were collected from a woman in her sixties or seventies with primary liver carcinoma and hepatitis B virus infection. Each CDR3 is given with its conserved first and last residue. Fields, in order: CDR3 protein, CDR3 DNA, J gene, D gene, V gene, clone size. A D gene is named only where the DNA matches it firmly. Clone size is shown for a subset of rows, as once, few, many or a class of expanded clone.

CDR3aa: CASSGFFNEKLFF; CDR3nt: TGTGCCAGCAGTGGATTCTTTAATGAAAAACTGTTTTTT; j_gene: TRBJ1-4; d_gene: -; v_gene: TRBV28; abundance: few
CDR3aa: CVSSQTGATYERYF; CDR3nt: TGTGTCAGCAGCCAGACAGGGGCCACCTACGAGCGGTACTTC; j_gene: TRBJ2-7; d_gene: TRBD1; v_gene: TRBV11-2; abundance: -
CDR3aa: CASSLSQDTKYF; CDR3nt: TGTGCCAGCAGCTTATCGCAAGATACCAAGTACTTC; j_gene: TRBJ2-5; d_gene: -; v_gene: TRBV11-2; abundance: -
CDR3aa: CASSPPATSIVFDEQFF; CDR3nt: TGTGCCAGCAGCCCTCCAGCTACTAGTATAGTGTTCGATGAGCAGTTCTTC; j_gene: TRBJ2-1; d_gene: -; v_gene: TRBV11-2; abundance: many
CDR3aa: CSADETGGAEALF; CDR3nt: TGCAGCGCAGATGAGACAGGAGGGGCTGAAGCTCTCTTT; j_gene: TRBJ1-1; d_gene: -; v_gene: TRBV29-1; abundance: -
CDR3aa: CASSLGEGGVKTQYF; CDR3nt: TGTGCCAGCAGCTTGGGTGAGGGCGGAGTAAAGACCCAGTACTTC; j_gene: TRBJ2-5; d_gene: -; v_gene: TRBV5-4; abundance: many
CDR3aa: CASSQRYSGPTYEQYF; CDR3nt: TGCGCCAGCAGCCAAAGGTATTCGGGACCCACCTACGAGCAATACTTC; j_gene: TRBJ2-7; d_gene: -; v_gene: TRBV4-1; abundance: -
CDR3aa: CASSLTQGVGRGAEAFF; CDR3nt: TGTGCCAGCAGTTTAACCCAGGGGGTTGGGAGGGGCGCTGAAGCTTTCTTT; j_gene: TRBJ1-1; d_gene: TRBD1; v_gene: TRBV28; abundance: few
CDR3aa: CASRALSGSFGEQFF; CDR3nt: TGCGCCAGCAGGGCTTTGAGCGGGAGCTTCGGTGAGCAGTTCTTC; j_gene: TRBJ2-1; d_gene: TRBD2; v_gene: TRBV5-1; abundance: -
CDR3aa: CAISLEAGPGLAYNGQFF; CDR3nt: TGTGCCATCAGTTTAGAGGCAGGGCCGGGACTAGCGTACAATGGGCAGTTCTTC; j_gene: TRBJ2-1; d_gene: TRBD2; v_gene: TRBV12-3/TRBV12-4; abundance: once
CDR3aa: CSARDPAGNSPTDTQYF; CDR3nt: TGCAGTGCTAGAGATCCCGCGGGAAACTCCCCCACAGATACGCAGTATTTT; j_gene: TRBJ2-3; d_gene: -; v_gene: TRBV20-1; abundance: -
CDR3aa: CVSSLDTSRGIEQFF; CDR3nt: TGTGTCAGCAGCTTAGACACCTCGAGGGGGATCGAGCAGTTCTTC; j_gene: TRBJ2-1; d_gene: -; v_gene: TRBV11-2; abundance: -
CDR3aa: CTTGYSPTGELFF; CDR3nt: TGTACCACCGGGTATAGTCCCACCGGGGAGCTGTTTTTT; j_gene: TRBJ2-2; d_gene: -; v_gene: TRBV5-5; abundance: -
CDR3aa: CASSSPSPRDTQETQYF; CDR3nt: TGCGCCAGCAGCTCCCCGTCGCCCCGGGACACCCAAGAGACCCAGTACTTC; j_gene: TRBJ2-5; d_gene: -; v_gene: TRBV5-1; abundance: few
CDR3aa: CTSRKRAREETQYF; CDR3nt: TGCACCAGCAGGAAGCGCGCCCGGGAGGAGACCCAGTACTTC; j_gene: TRBJ2-5; d_gene: -; v_gene: TRBV4-1; abundance: -
CDR3aa: CASSLRVAMGNEQFF; CDR3nt: -; j_gene: TRBJ2-1; d_gene: -; v_gene: TRBV11-2; abundance: -
CDR3aa: CASSYSPKLGGINQPQHF; CDR3nt: TGTGCCAGTAGTTACTCGCCGAAACTCGGGGGGATCAATCAGCCCCAGCATTTT; j_gene: TRBJ1-5; d_gene: -; v_gene: TRBV6-6; abundance: once
CDR3aa: CDSSLVGLATSIDTQYF; CDR3nt: TGTGACAGCAGCCTAGTGGGACTAGCGACTAGCATAGATACGCAGTATTTT; j_gene: TRBJ2-3; d_gene: TRBD2; v_gene: TRBV11-2; abundance: -
CDR3aa: CASSESGKGQPQHF; CDR3nt: TGTGCCAGCAGTGAATCAGGGAAGGGGCAGCCCCAACATTTT; j_gene: TRBJ1-5; d_gene: -; v_gene: TRBV2; abundance: -
CDR3aa: CASCLKREGLRETRYF; CDR3nt: TGTGCTAGTTGTTTGAAACGGGAGGGGCTCAGAGAGACCCGGTACTTC; j_gene: TRBJ2-5; d_gene: TRBD2; v_gene: TRBV12-5; abundance: -